This is a list of T cell receptor beta chains from one sample in a study of identical twins. TCRdb re-called the 5' RACE reads with MiXCR, one entry per CDR3 protein. The sample contains 1,800,000 or so distinct CDR3 sequences, 25% to 35% of which appear only once. The sequenced material came from cord blood. All receptors come from a newborn girl in good health. Both conserved end residues are part of each CDR3. Each record gives: V gene, D gene, J gene, clone size, CDR3 protein, CDR3 DNA. The D gene is left open where the match is weak. Clone size appears in some rows only: once, few, many, or a class for an expanded clone.

V: TRBV7-2; D: NA; J: TRBJ1-2; size: NA; CDR3: CASSLGVAVSGYGYTF; DNA: TGTGCCAGCAGCTTAGGGGTCGCCGTTTCGGGCTATGGCTACACCTTC
V: TRBV27; D: NA; J: TRBJ2-3; size: few; CDR3: CAAGSQASSTDTQYF; DNA: TGTGCCGCAGGAAGTCAGGCCTCTTCCACAGATACGCAGTATTTT
V: TRBV20-1; D: NA; J: TRBJ2-7; size: NA; CDR3: CSGTGGGFYEQYF; DNA: TGCAGCGGAACAGGGGGGGGCTTCTACGAGCAGTACTTC
V: TRBV7-9; D: NA; J: TRBJ1-1; size: NA; CDR3: CASSLERVGAEAFF; DNA: TGTGCCAGCAGCTTAGAACGGGTGGGGGCTGAAGCTTTCTTT
V: TRBV20-1; D: NA; J: TRBJ2-3; size: NA; CDR3: CSARGAGRPDTQYF; DNA: TGCAGTGCTAGAGGGGCAGGGCGTCCAGATACGCAGTATTTT
V: TRBV6-5; D: NA; J: TRBJ2-7; size: NA; CDR3: CASSYRLARGYNEQYF; DNA: TGTGCCAGCAGTTATAGGCTAGCGAGGGGCTACAATGAGCAGTACTTC
V: TRBV7-2; D: NA; J: TRBJ2-1; size: few; CDR3: CASSFLSLKQFF; DNA: TGTGCCAGCAGCTTCCTTAGCTTAAAGCAGTTCTTC
V: TRBV9; D: NA; J: TRBJ2-1; size: NA; CDR3: CASSLGISRVPDSYNEQFF; DNA: TGTGCCAGCAGCCTTGGTATCTCGCGGGTCCCCGACTCCTACAATGAGCAGTTCTTC
V: TRBV25-1; D: NA; J: TRBJ1-6; size: NA; CDR3: CASSESPNPNYNSPLHF; DNA: TGTGCCAGCAGTGAATCCCCCAATCCGAACTATAATTCACCCCTCCACTTT
V: TRBV5-1; D: NA; J: TRBJ2-7; size: NA; CDR3: CASSLSVAPPYNEQYF; DNA: TGCGCCAGCAGCTTGAGCGTGGCGCCCCCTTACAATGAGCAGTACTTC
V: TRBV5-5; D: NA; J: TRBJ2-3; size: few; CDR3: CASSLRESTDTQYF; DNA: TGTGCCAGCAGCTTGCGGGAAAGCACAGATACGCAGTATTTT
V: TRBV7-9; D: NA; J: TRBJ2-7; size: few; CDR3: CANPGTATTTSYEQYF; DNA: TGTGCCAACCCTGGGACGGCGACAACCACATCCTACGAGCAGTACTTC
V: TRBV2; D: NA; J: TRBJ2-3; size: NA; CDR3: CASSVSLPGLITDTQYF; DNA: TGTGCCAGCAGTGTATCCCTCCCGGGCCTTATCACAGATACGCAGTATTTT
V: TRBV27; D: NA; J: TRBJ1-2; size: few; CDR3: CASSPRTVRDGYTF; DNA: TGTGCCAGCAGTCCCCGGACAGTGCGAGATGGCTACACCTTC
V: TRBV12-3/TRBV12-4; D: NA; J: TRBJ2-2; size: few; CDR3: CASSLGGAETGELFF; DNA: TGTGCCAGCAGTTTAGGCGGGGCCGAGACCGGGGAGCTGTTTTTT
V: TRBV10-3; D: NA; J: TRBJ2-5; size: few; CDR3: CAIKGQREETQYF; DNA: TGTGCCATCAAAGGACAGAGAGAAGAGACCCAGTACTTC
V: TRBV28; D: TRBD2; J: TRBJ2-3; size: few; CDR3: CASSPAGGGPDTQYF; DNA: TGTGCCAGCAGTCCGGCGGGGGGTGGCCCAGATACGCAGTATTTT
V: TRBV11-1; D: NA; J: TRBJ1-6; size: NA; CDR3: CASSPRRHNSPLHF; DNA: TGTGCCAGCAGCCCGCGACGGCATAATTCACCCCTCCACTTT
V: TRBV20-1; D: NA; J: TRBJ2-3; size: NA; CDR3: CSARGASSTDTQYF; DNA: TGCAGTGCTCGAGGGGCTTCTAGCACAGATACGCAGTATTTT
V: TRBV14; D: TRBD2; J: TRBJ2-7; size: NA; CDR3: CASSILAGALNEQYF; DNA: TGTGCCAGCAGCATTCTAGCGGGAGCCTTGAATGAGCAGTACTTC
V: TRBV28; D: NA; J: TRBJ2-7; size: NA; CDR3: CASSPSSFGGGEQYF; DNA: TGTGCCAGCAGTCCCTCTAGCTTCGGTGGGGGTGAGCAGTACTTC
V: TRBV12-3/TRBV12-4; D: NA; J: TRBJ2-7; size: few; CDR3: CASLRGVGYEQYF; DNA: TGTGCCAGTCTCCGCGGGGTAGGCTACGAGCAGTACTTC
V: TRBV14; D: NA; J: TRBJ2-5; size: few; CDR3: CASSQDLPPQETQYF; DNA: TGTGCCAGCAGCCAAGATCTACCACCTCAAGAGACCCAGTACTTC
V: TRBV30; D: TRBD2; J: TRBJ2-1; size: NA; CDR3: CAWSLRGGDWEQFF; DNA: TGTGCCTGGAGCTTGCGCGGGGGGGACTGGGAGCAGTTCTTC
V: TRBV3-1; D: TRBD1; J: TRBJ2-7; size: NA; CDR3: CASSFRGGQGKGEQYF; DNA: TGTGCCAGCAGCTTTCGTGGGGGACAGGGTAAGGGCGAGCAGTACTTC
V: TRBV6-2/TRBV6-3; D: NA; J: TRBJ2-7; size: few; CDR3: CASSYGRDFYEQYF; DNA: TGTGCCAGCAGTTATGGCCGGGACTTCTACGAGCAGTACTTC
V: TRBV10-3; D: TRBD2; J: TRBJ2-1; size: many; CDR3: CAISESYGGREQFF; DNA: TGTGCCATCAGTGAGTCTTATGGCGGGAGGGAGCAGTTCTTC
V: TRBV27; D: NA; J: TRBJ1-1; size: NA; CDR3: CASSDEQGEDTEAFF; DNA: TGTGCCAGCAGTGATGAACAGGGAGAGGACACTGAAGCTTTCTTT
V: TRBV7-2; D: NA; J: TRBJ2-1; size: few; CDR3: CASSVIAWNEQFF; DNA: TGTGCCAGCAGCGTGATAGCTTGGAATGAGCAGTTCTTC
V: TRBV20-1; D: TRBD2; J: TRBJ2-7; size: few; CDR3: CSYTSDPSGGFYEQYF; DNA: TGCAGTTACACCAGCGATCCTAGCGGGGGGTTCTACGAGCAGTACTTC
V: TRBV6-5; D: TRBD1; J: TRBJ2-7; size: few; CDR3: CASRLSPGTARYEQYF; DNA: TGTGCCAGCAGGCTCTCCCCAGGGACAGCAAGATACGAGCAGTACTTC
V: TRBV29-1; D: TRBD2; J: TRBJ2-1; size: many; CDR3: CSVEAEASGPNEQFF; DNA: TGCAGCGTTGAAGCCGAGGCTAGCGGGCCGAATGAGCAGTTCTTC
V: TRBV9; D: NA; J: TRBJ2-1; size: few; CDR3: CASSHRGGAGLPYNEQFF; DNA: TGTGCCAGCAGCCACCGTGGGGGGGCGGGACTCCCTTACAATGAGCAGTTCTTC
V: TRBV5-1; D: TRBD1; J: TRBJ1-4; size: NA; CDR3: CASGRLPGTGNEKLFF; DNA: TGCGCCAGCGGCAGACTACCCGGGACAGGGAATGAAAAACTGTTTTTT
V: TRBV7-8; D: NA; J: TRBJ1-1; size: few; CDR3: CASSSPGETTEAFF; DNA: TGTGCCAGCAGCTCCCCAGGAGAGACCACTGAAGCTTTCTTT
V: TRBV3-1; D: TRBD2; J: TRBJ2-1; size: NA; CDR3: CASSQDRYSGVYNEQFF; DNA: TGTGCCAGCAGCCAAGATCGGTATAGCGGGGTCTACAATGAGCAGTTCTTC
V: TRBV12-5; D: TRBD1; J: TRBJ1-3; size: NA; CDR3: CASGLGRTGPGNTIYF; DNA: TGTGCTAGTGGTTTGGGACGGACAGGGCCTGGAAACACCATATATTTT
V: TRBV10-3; D: NA; J: TRBJ2-3; size: NA; CDR3: CAVSSISPGDTQYF; DNA: TGTGCCGTCAGTTCCATATCCCCGGGGGATACGCAGTATTTT
V: TRBV6-1; D: NA; J: TRBJ1-2; size: NA; CDR3: CASSEESFSPGRNYGYTF; DNA: TGTGCCAGCAGTGAAGAGTCGTTCTCTCCAGGGCGGAACTATGGCTACACCTTC
V: TRBV5-6; D: NA; J: TRBJ1-2; size: NA; CDR3: CASSLVRSGGYTF; DNA: TGTGCCAGCAGCTTGGTGCGGTCAGGCGGCTACACCTTC
V: TRBV20-1; D: NA; J: TRBJ2-1; size: NA; CDR3: CSATHPGTQNYEQFF; DNA: TGCAGTGCTACCCACCCCGGGACTCAAAATTACGAGCAGTTCTTC
V: TRBV5-1; D: TRBD2; J: TRBJ2-7; size: few; CDR3: CASSLEASGGASTYEQYF; DNA: TGCGCCAGCAGCTTGGAGGCTAGCGGGGGGGCCTCGACCTACGAGCAGTACTTC
V: TRBV20-1; D: NA; J: TRBJ1-1; size: few; CDR3: CSPGRAFF; DNA: TGCTCCCCCGGGCGAGCTTTCTTT
V: TRBV6-5; D: NA; J: TRBJ1-6; size: NA; CDR3: CASSYAYFSAFYNSPLHF; DNA: TGTGCCAGCAGTTACGCCTACTTTAGCGCTTTCTATAATTCACCCCTCCACTTT
V: TRBV28; D: TRBD2; J: TRBJ2-5; size: NA; CDR3: CASSLRGRAGKETQYF; DNA: TGTGCCAGCAGTTTGCGCGGGAGGGCCGGCAAAGAGACCCAGTACTTC
V: TRBV12-3/TRBV12-4; D: NA; J: TRBJ1-5; size: NA; CDR3: CASSPQAYSKQPQHF; DNA: TGTGCCAGCAGTCCACAGGCGTATAGCAAGCAGCCCCAGCATTTT
V: TRBV12-3/TRBV12-4; D: NA; J: TRBJ2-1; size: many; CDR3: CASSSSPGGPNNEQFF; DNA: TGTGCCAGCAGTTCATCCCCCGGGGGCCCTAACAATGAGCAGTTCTTC
V: TRBV12-3/TRBV12-4; D: NA; J: TRBJ2-1; size: NA; CDR3: CASSLRGAPGYEQFF; DNA: TGTGCCAGCAGTTTACGGGGAGCCCCAGGGTACGAGCAGTTCTTC
V: TRBV6-6; D: TRBD2; J: TRBJ2-7; size: NA; CDR3: CASSYSGLAGYEQYF; DNA: TGTGCCAGCAGTTACTCGGGACTAGCGGGGTACGAGCAGTACTTC
V: TRBV27; D: NA; J: TRBJ2-3; size: NA; CDR3: CASSSWTALADTQYF; DNA: TGTGCCAGCAGTTCGTGGACAGCCTTGGCAGATACGCAGTATTTT
V: TRBV11-2; D: TRBD2; J: TRBJ2-1; size: NA; CDR3: CASTTPGGYNEQFF; DNA: TGTGCCAGCACCACCCCGGGGGGGTACAATGAGCAGTTCTTC
V: TRBV6-6; D: NA; J: TRBJ2-7; size: NA; CDR3: CASSNTRTAEYEQYF; DNA: TGTGCCAGCAGCAATACCCGGACTGCCGAGTACGAGCAGTACTTC
V: TRBV11-2; D: NA; J: TRBJ2-4; size: NA; CDR3: CASSLGLSGNNIQYF; DNA: TGTGCCAGCAGCTTGGGGCTTTCCGGCAATAACATTCAGTACTTC